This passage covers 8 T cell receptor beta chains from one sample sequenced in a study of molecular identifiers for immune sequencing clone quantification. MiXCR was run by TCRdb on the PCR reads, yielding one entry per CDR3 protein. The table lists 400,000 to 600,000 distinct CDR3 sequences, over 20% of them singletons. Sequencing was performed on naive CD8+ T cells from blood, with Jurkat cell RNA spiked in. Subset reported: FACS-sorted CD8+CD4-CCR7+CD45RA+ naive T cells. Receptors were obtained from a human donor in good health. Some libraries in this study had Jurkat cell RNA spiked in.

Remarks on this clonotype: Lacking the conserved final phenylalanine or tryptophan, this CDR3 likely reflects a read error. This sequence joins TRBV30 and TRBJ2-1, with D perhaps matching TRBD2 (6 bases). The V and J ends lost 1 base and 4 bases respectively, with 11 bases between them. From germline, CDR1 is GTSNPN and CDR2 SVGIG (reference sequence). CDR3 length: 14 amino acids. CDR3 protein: CAWSGGIPYNEQFS. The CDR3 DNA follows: TGTGCCTGGAGTGGCGGGATCCCGTACAATGAGCAGTTCTCC.

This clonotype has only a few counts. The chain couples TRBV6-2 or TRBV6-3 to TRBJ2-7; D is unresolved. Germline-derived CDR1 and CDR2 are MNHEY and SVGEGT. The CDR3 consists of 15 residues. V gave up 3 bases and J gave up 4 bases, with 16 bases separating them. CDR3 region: CASSYRRDGPYEQYF. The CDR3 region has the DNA TGTGCCAGCAGTTATCGTCGTGACGGGCCATACGAGCAGTACTTC.

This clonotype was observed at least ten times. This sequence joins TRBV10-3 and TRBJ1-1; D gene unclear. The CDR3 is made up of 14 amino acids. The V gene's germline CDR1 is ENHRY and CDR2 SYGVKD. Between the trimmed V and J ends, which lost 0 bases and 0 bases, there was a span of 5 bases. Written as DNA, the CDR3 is TGTGCCATCAGTGAGTCTAGGATGAACACTGAAGCTTTCTTT. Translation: CAISESRMNTEAFF.

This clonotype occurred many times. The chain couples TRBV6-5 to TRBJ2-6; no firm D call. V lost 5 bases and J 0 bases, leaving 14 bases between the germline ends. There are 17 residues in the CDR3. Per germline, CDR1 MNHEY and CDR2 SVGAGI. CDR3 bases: TGTGCCAGCAGTCTCTGGAGAACATACTCTGGGGCCAACGTCCTGACTTTC. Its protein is CASSLWRTYSGANVLTF.

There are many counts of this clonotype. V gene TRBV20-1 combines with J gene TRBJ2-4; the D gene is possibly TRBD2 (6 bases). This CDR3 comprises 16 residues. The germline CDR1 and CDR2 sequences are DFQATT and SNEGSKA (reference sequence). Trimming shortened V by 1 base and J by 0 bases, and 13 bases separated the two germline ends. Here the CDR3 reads CSARGEETIAKNIQYF. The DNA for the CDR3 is TGCAGTGCTAGAGGGGAGGAGACGATAGCCAAAAACATTCAGTACTTC.

The CDR3 coding sequence is TGTGCCGGCAGCCGAAACACAGATACGCAGTATTTT. Amino acids: CAGSRNTDTQYF. The rearrangement links TRBV5-3 to TRBJ2-3, with D uncertain. TRBV5-3 is placed among ORFs of uncertain function. The V end was cut by 10 bases, the J end by 2 bases, with 11 bases between. CDR3 length: 12 amino acids.

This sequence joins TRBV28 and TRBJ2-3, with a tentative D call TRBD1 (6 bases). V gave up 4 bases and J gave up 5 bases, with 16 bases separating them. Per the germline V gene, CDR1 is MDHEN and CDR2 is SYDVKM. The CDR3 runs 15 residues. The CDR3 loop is CASSSGHPIGDTQYF. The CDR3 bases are TGTGCCAGCAGTTCGGGACACCCGATAGGAGATACGCAGTATTTT.

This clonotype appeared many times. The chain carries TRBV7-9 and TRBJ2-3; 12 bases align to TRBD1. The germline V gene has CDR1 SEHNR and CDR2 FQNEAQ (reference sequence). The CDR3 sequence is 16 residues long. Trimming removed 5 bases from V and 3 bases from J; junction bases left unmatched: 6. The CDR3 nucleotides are TGTGCCAGCAGCACCGGGACAGGGGGCCGAACAGATACGCAGTATTTT. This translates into CASSTGTGGRTDTQYF. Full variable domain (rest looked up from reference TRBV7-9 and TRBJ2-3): DTGVSQNPRHKITKRGQNVTFRCDPISEHNRLYWYRQTLGQGPEFLTYFQNEAQLEKSRLLSDRFSAERPKGSFSTLEIQRTEQGDSAMYLCASSTGTGGRTDTQYFGPGTRLTVL.